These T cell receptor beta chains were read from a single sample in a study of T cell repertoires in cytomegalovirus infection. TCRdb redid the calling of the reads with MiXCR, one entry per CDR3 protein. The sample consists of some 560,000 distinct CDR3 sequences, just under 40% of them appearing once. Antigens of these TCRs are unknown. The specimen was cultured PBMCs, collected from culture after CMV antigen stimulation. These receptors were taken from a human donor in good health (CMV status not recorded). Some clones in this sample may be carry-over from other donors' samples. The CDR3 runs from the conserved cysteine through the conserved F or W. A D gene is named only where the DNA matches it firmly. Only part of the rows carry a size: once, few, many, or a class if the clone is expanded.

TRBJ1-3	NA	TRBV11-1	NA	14	CASSSRTGGNTIYF	TGTGCCAGCAGCTCTCGGACCGGAGGAAACACCATATATTTT
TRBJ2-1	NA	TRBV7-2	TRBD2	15	CASSPIAGGLDEQFF	TGTGCCAGCAGCCCCATAGCGGGGGGGCTCGATGAGCAGTTCTTC
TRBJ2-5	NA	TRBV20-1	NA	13	CSAPSTIQETQYF	TGCAGTGCACCTTCGACCATACAAGAGACCCAGTACTTC
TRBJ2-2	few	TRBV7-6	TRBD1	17	CASSLEPRGFGTGELFF	TGTGCCAGCAGCTTAGAGCCCAGGGGGTTTGGGACCGGGGAGCTGTTTTTT
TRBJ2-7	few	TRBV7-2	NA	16	CASSLRLGGDPYEQYF	TGTGCCAGCAGCTTAAGATTGGGCGGGGATCCCTACGAGCAGTACTTC
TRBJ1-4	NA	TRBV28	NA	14	CASSPGTPYEKLFF	TGTGCCAGCTCCCCCGGGACACCGTATGAAAAACTGTTTTTT
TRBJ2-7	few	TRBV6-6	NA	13	CASSYSSNYEQYF	TGTGCCAGCAGTTACTCCAGTAACTACGAGCAGTACTTC
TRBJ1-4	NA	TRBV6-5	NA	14	CASSPGTNGEKLFF	TGTGCCAGCAGCCCTGGTACTAACGGTGAAAAACTGTTTTTT
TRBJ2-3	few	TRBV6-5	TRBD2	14	CATRRGLHTDTQYF	TGTGCCACACGGCGGGGGTTGCACACAGATACGCAGTATTTT
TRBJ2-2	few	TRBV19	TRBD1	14	CASTPQGGGGALFF	TGTGCCAGTACCCCACAGGGGGGCGGTGGGGCGCTGTTTTTT
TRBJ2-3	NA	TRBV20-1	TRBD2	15	CSAGGIAGSTDTQYF	TGCAGTGCCGGGGGGATAGCGGGAAGCACAGATACGCAGTATTTT
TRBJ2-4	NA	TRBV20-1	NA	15	CSASSGGLAKNIQYF	TGCAGTGCTAGCTCGGGTGGGCTAGCCAAAAACATTCAGTACTTC
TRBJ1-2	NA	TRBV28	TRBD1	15	CASGGMDRGGYGYTF	TGTGCCAGCGGCGGAATGGACAGGGGGGGGTATGGCTACACCTTC
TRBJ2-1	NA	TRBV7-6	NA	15	CASSFVWGSVNEQFF	TGTGCCAGCAGCTTCGTGTGGGGTTCCGTCAATGAGCAGTTCTTC
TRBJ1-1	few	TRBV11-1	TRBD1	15	CASSYQGGINTEAFF	TGTGCCAGCAGCTACCAGGGGGGAATCAACACTGAAGCTTTCTTT
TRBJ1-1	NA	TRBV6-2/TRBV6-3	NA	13	CASTRSMNTEAFF	TGTGCCAGCACCCGGAGCATGAACACTGAAGCTTTCTTT
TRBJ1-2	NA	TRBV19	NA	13	CASSIAGLYGYTF	TGTGCCAGTAGTATTGCGGGTCTCTATGGCTACACCTTC
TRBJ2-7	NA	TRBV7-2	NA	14	CASSLEPGPYEQYF	TGTGCCAGCAGCTTAGAGCCGGGCCCCTACGAGCAGTACTTC
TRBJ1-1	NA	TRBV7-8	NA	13	CAISSRADTEAFF	TGTGCCATCAGCAGCAGGGCGGACACTGAAGCTTTCTTT
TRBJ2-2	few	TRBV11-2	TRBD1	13	CASGTVNTGELFF	TGTGCCAGCGGGACAGTTAACACCGGGGAGCTGTTTTTT
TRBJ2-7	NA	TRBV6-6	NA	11	CATRGVYEQYF	TGTGCCACTCGGGGAGTGTACGAGCAGTACTTC
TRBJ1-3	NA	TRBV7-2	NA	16	CASSLTTGLSGNTIYF	TGTGCCAGCAGCTTAACGACAGGACTCTCTGGAAACACCATATATTTT
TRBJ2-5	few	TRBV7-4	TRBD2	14	CASSPGTRRETQYF	TGTGCCAGCAGCCCCGGGACTAGACGGGAGACCCAGTACTTC
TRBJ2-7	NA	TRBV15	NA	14	CATRDRTSSYEQYF	TGTGCCACGAGGGACAGGACTAGCTCCTACGAGCAGTACTTC
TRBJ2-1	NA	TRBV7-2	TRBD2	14	CASSVAGTHNEQFF	TGTGCCAGCAGTGTAGCGGGGACCCACAATGAGCAGTTCTTC
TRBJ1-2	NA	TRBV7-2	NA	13	CASSPEATVGYTF	TGTGCCAGCAGCCCCGAGGCCACCGTGGGCTACACCTTC
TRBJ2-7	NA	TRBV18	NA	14	CASSPYLGSYEQYF	TGTGCCAGCTCACCTTATCTAGGAAGCTACGAGCAGTACTTC
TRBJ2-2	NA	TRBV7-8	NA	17	CASSVRGGGGRAGELFF	TGTGCCAGCAGCGTGAGGGGAGGGGGGGGCAGGGCCGGGGAGCTGTTTTTT
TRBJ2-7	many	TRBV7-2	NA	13	CASSPRGSYEQYF	TGTGCCAGCAGCCCGAGGGGTAGCTACGAGCAGTACTTC
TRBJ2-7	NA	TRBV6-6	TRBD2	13	CATREDGTYEQYF	TGTGCCACCCGGGAGGACGGTACCTACGAGCAGTACTTC
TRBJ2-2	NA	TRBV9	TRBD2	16	CASSVGLAGRTGELFF	TGTGCCAGCAGCGTAGGACTAGCGGGACGAACCGGGGAGCTGTTTTTT
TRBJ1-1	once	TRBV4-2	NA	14	CASRTGGLGTEAFF	TGTGCCAGCAGGACCGGGGGGCTGGGCACTGAAGCTTTCTTT
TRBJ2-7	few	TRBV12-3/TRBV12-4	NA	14	CASSLGSSVYEQYF	TGTGCCAGCAGTTTAGGTTCGTCGGTATACGAGCAGTACTTC
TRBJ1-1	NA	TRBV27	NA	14	CASSRGIGNTEAFF	TGTGCCAGCAGTCGGGGGATAGGGAACACTGAAGCTTTCTTT
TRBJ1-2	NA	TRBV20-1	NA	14	CSAPAVGLDYGYTF	TGCAGTGCTCCGGCTGTGGGGTTGGACTATGGCTACACCTTC
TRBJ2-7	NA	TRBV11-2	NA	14	CASSLVGMAYEQYF	TGTGCCAGCAGCTTAGTGGGGATGGCTTACGAGCAGTACTTC
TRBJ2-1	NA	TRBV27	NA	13	CASSQGSYNEQFF	TGTGCCAGCAGCCAGGGCTCCTACAATGAGCAGTTCTTC
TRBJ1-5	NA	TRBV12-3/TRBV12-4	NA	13	CASSFAYNQPQHF	TGTGCCAGCAGTTTCGCCTACAATCAGCCCCAGCATTTT